These 20 T cell receptor beta chains were sequenced from one sample in a study of beta chain features in type 1 diabetes. For these TCRs, the target antigens are not known. The study, taken as a whole, reports: Type 1 diabetes patients had moderately but significantly shorter TCRB CDR3s in all four CD4+ subsets.

cDNA synthesis used the whole RNA isolate, giving expressed TCRB sequences. Sequencing was performed with immunoSEQ multiplex PCR; in TCRdb, only in-frame clones are kept and a portion is missing. The sample consists of roughly 700,000 clones, 10% to 15% of them appearing once. Sequenced input: naive CD4+ T cells from blood. Source of these receptors: a man aged 18 to 29 with type 1 diabetes.

This clone has a handful of counts. This chain joins TRBV25-1 and TRBJ1-1, with D possibly being TRBD1 (5 bases). Trimming stripped 2 bases from V and 10 bases from J, with 11 bases between. The CDR3 has 12 residues. CDR1 and CDR2 from the germline V gene are MGHDK and SYGVNS. DNA of the CDR3: TGTGCCAGCAGTGAACCGGGGGAGGGAGCTTTCTTT. This translates into CASSEPGEGAFF. Full variable domain (outside the CDR3, taken from reference TRBV25-1 and TRBJ1-1): EADIYQTPRYLVIGTGKKITLECSQTMGHDKMYWYQQDPGMELHLIHYSYGVNSTEKGDLSSESTVSRIRTEHFPLTLESARPSHTSQYLCASSEPGEGAFFGQGTRLTVV.

The rearrangement uses TRBV7-6 and TRBJ2-3; a weak D match, TRBD2 (7 bases). CDR3 length: 16 amino acids. Deletions cut 1 base from V and 8 bases from J, with 19 bases between. The V gene's germline CDR1 is SGHVS and CDR2 FNYEAQ. This CDR3 is CASSLDAGATLGTQYF. The CDR3 DNA follows: TGTGCCAGCAGCTTAGATGCGGGGGCGACCCTTGGTACGCAGTATTTT. Full variable domain (remainder filled in from reference TRBV7-6 and TRBJ2-3): GAGVSQSPRYKVTKRGQDVALRCDPISGHVSLYWYRQALGQGPEFLTYFNYEAQQDKSGLPNDRFSAERPEGSISTLTIQRTEQRDSAMYRCASSLDAGATLGTQYFGPGTRLTVL.

This clone was picked up a small number of times. This rearrangement joins TRBV7-8 to TRBJ1-1; tentative D call: TRBD1 (5 bases). The CDR3 consists of 17 residues. Trimming removed 1 base from V and 0 bases from J, with 15 bases in between. Germline V gene lookup returns CDR1 SGHVS and CDR2 FQNEAQ. DNA of the CDR3: TGTGCCAGCAGCTTAGTTGGGGCGGGGCAGATGAACACTGAAGCTTTCTTT. Translating gives CASSLVGAGQMNTEAFF. The complete variable domain, with remaining parts taken from reference TRBV7-8 and TRBJ1-1, reads GAGVSQSPRYKVAKRGQDVALRCDPISGHVSLFWYQQALGQGPEFLTYFQNEAQLDKSGLPSDRFFAERPEGSVSTLKIQRTQQEDSAVYLCASSLVGAGQMNTEAFFGQGTRLTVV.

This clone showed up just a few times. The V gene is TRBV30, the J gene TRBJ2-7; weak D call: TRBD2 (7 bases). V lost 4 bases and J lost 5, with 24 bases in between. The germline CDR1 and CDR2 sequences are GTSNPN and SVGIG (reference sequence). This CDR3 contains 16 residues. The CDR3 region has the DNA TGTGCCTGGACTCTTCCGGGGGGCCATTTGAGGAACGAGCAGTACTTC. This encodes CAWTLPGGHLRNEQYF.

V and J are TRBV5-1 and TRBJ2-6, with D perhaps TRBD2 (5 bases). The CDR3 length is 15 residues. Germline V gives CDR1 SGHRS, CDR2 YFSETQ. Trimming removed 0 bases at V and 2 bases at J, with 6 bases between. CDR3 nucleotide sequence: TGCGCCAGCAGCTTGGCGGGGACTGGGGCCAACGTCCTGACTTTC. Its protein is CASSLAGTGANVLTF. The full variable domain, in which reference TRBV5-1 and TRBJ2-6 provide the parts outside the CDR3, is KAGVTQTPRYLIKTRGQQVTLSCSPISGHRSVSWYQQTPGQGLQFLFEYFSETQRNKGNFPGRFSGRQFSNSRSEMNVSTLELGDSALYLCASSLAGTGANVLTFGAGSRLTVL.

This clone came up a few times. The chain employs TRBV11-1 and TRBJ2-6; a weak D match, TRBD1 (5 bases). CDR3 length equals 19 residues. Germline CDR1 and CDR2: SGHAT and FQDESV (reference sequence). The V gene lost 5 bases and the J gene lost 3 bases, with 23 bases spanning the gap. DNA of the CDR3: TGTGCCAGCAGCCATTACAATCTACAGGCCCTTGATGGGGCCAACGTCCTGACTTTC. Translating gives CASSHYNLQALDGANVLTF.

This chain links TRBV29-1 with TRBJ2-3, with 8 bases aligning to TRBD1. The CDR3 spans 15 residues. Germline V gives CDR1 SQVTM, CDR2 ANQGSEA. After removal of 4 bases from V and 1 base from J, the junction contained 7 bases not matched to a gene. The CDR3 DNA sequence: TGCAGCGTTGCCCCGCTACAGGGGGGCACAGATACGCAGTATTTT. This translates into CSVAPLQGGTDTQYF.

This clone was seen a handful of times. V and J are TRBV27 and TRBJ2-3; 11 bases agree with TRBD2. Germline V lookup: CDR1 MNHEY, CDR2 SMNVEV (reference sequence). The CDR3 runs 19 residues. Trimming cost V 2 bases and J 6 bases; bases outside gene matches: 16. CDR3 in DNA: TGTGCCAGCAGTTTAACTCTTCCTCGGCTAGCGGGGGGAGGGGATACGCAGTATTTT. This encodes CASSLTLPRLAGGGDTQYF.

The chain employs TRBV30 and TRBJ1-5; 7 bases agree with TRBD1. V trimming: 0 bases; J trimming: 4 bases; junction bases outside the gene matches: 3. The CDR3 loop spans 14 amino acids. The germline V gene encodes CDR1 GTSNPN and CDR2 SVGIG (reference sequence). The CDR3 DNA reads TGTGCCTGGAGTGTACAGGGGAGGAATCAGCCCCAGCATTTT. It encodes CAWSVQGRNQPQHF.

V gene TRBV19 combines with J gene TRBJ1-3; no reliable D call. Germline lookup yields CDR1 LNHDA and CDR2 SQIVND (reference sequence). The CDR3 extends over 15 amino acids. V lost 6 bases and J 4 bases, leaving 16 bases between the germline ends. The CDR3 DNA reads as TGTGCCAGTAGGGACGGGATGAAGGCCGGAAACACCATATATTTT. Translating it yields CASRDGMKAGNTIYF. The full variable domain, in which reference TRBV19 and TRBJ1-3 provide the parts outside the CDR3, is DGGITQSPKYLFRKEGQNVTLSCEQNLNHDAMYWYRQDPGQGLRLIYYSQIVNDFQKGDIAEGYSVSREKKESFPLTVTSAQKNPTAFYLCASRDGMKAGNTIYFGEGSWLTVV.

This clone was picked up a small number of times. The V call is TRBV7-9, the J call TRBJ1-3; a weak D match, TRBD1 (5 bases). V lost 5 bases to trimming and J lost 4 bases, with 15 bases between them. Germline loops: CDR1 SEHNR, CDR2 FQNEAQ (reference sequence). The CDR3 consists of 15 residues. The CDR3 DNA sequence: TGTGCCAGCAGCCCATACAGGCTTGGGGGAAACACCATATATTTT. It yields the protein CASSPYRLGGNTIYF.

The chain joins TRBV7-6 to TRBJ1-3, with a weak D call TRBD1 (6 bases). Trimming took 3 bases from V and 0 from J, leaving 15 bases between them. The CDR3 extends over 17 amino acids. Germline CDR1 SGHVS, CDR2 FNYEAQ. CDR3: CASSFGSGTTSGNTIYF. The CDR3, as DNA: TGTGCCAGCAGCTTTGGCTCAGGGACAACCTCTGGAAACACCATATATTTT.

This clone came up a few times. The rearrangement links TRBV7-2 to TRBJ1-1; perhaps TRBD1 as D (5 bases). V dropped 5 bases and J dropped 7 bases, with 17 bases sitting between them. This CDR3 has 14 amino acids. From germline, CDR1 is SGHTA and CDR2 FQGNSA. CDR3 sequence reads: CASSGAGRAGEAFF. The CDR3 DNA is TGTGCCAGCAGCGGCGCGGGGCGGGCCGGTGAAGCTTTCTTT.

The gene calls are TRBV11-3 and TRBJ2-5; 7 bases line up with TRBD1. This CDR3 is built from 14 residues. V shed 8 bases and J 1 base; nucleotides not matched to a gene: 7. The V gene's germline CDR1 is SGHNT and CDR2 YENEEA. The chain's CDR3 is CASASDRRQETQYF. The CDR3 nucleotides read TGTGCCAGCGCCTCGGACAGGCGCCAAGAGACCCAGTACTTC.

This clone appeared a few times. The chain is built from TRBV30 and TRBJ1-2; D gene ambiguous. The V gene lost 3 bases and the J gene lost 8 bases, with 16 bases spanning the gap. This CDR3 is 13 amino acids long. CDR1 is GTSNPN, CDR2 SVGIG, per germline (reference sequence). DNA for the CDR3: TGTGCCTGGAGCGACGTTTCATTTGGAGGCTACACCTTC. Translating it yields CAWSDVSFGGYTF.

This clone was counted only a few times. This rearrangement joins TRBV6-6 to TRBJ1-5, with D tentatively TRBD1 (6 bases). Trimming shortened V by 6 bases and J by 0 bases, and 12 bases separated the two germline ends. The germline V gene encodes CDR1 MNHNY and CDR2 SVGAGI (reference sequence). The CDR3 runs to 15 residues. The CDR3 DNA sequence: TGTGCCAGCAGGCCGCTACAGGGTAGCAATCAGCCCCAGCATTTT. As protein: CASRPLQGSNQPQHF.

Only a few counts were recorded for this clone. This sequence joins TRBV7-9 and TRBJ2-7; possible D gene TRBD2, 6 bases. The CDR3 totals 13 residues. With 6 bases removed from V and 2 bases from J, the gap between germline ends came to 11 bases. Germline CDR1 reads SEHNR; CDR2 reads FQNEAQ (reference sequence). CDR3: CASRATGAYEQYF. The CDR3 DNA sequence: TGTGCCAGCAGAGCCACGGGGGCCTACGAGCAGTACTTC.

The table lists this clone with a few counts. This rearrangement joins TRBV21-1 to TRBJ1-5. TRBV21-1 is a documented pseudogene. This CDR3 has 15 amino acids. DNA for the CDR3: TGTGCCAGCAGCTCGACGGTAATCGGCAATCAGCCCCAGCATTTT. Its translation is CASSSTVIGNQPQHF.

V usage is TRBV27 and J usage is TRBJ2-5, with D maybe TRBD2 (6 bases). This CDR3 has 17 residues. In germline, CDR1 is MNHEY, CDR2 SMNVEV (reference sequence). The germline V and J ends were trimmed by 5 bases and 7 bases, with 26 bases remaining between them. CDR3 in DNA: TGTGCCAGCAGTCCCATGGGAGGCGGGACGGTGCATGGGACCCAGTACTTC. The encoded protein is CASSPMGGGTVHGTQYF.

The table lists this clone with a few counts. The chain uses TRBV7-8 and TRBJ2-3; D call uncertain. Germline lookup yields CDR1 SGHVS and CDR2 FQNEAQ. This CDR3 spans 14 amino acids. Trimming pared 4 bases from V and 2 bases from J, leaving 10 bases between. The CDR3 bases are TGTGCCAGCAGCTCCCCGGCAAACACAGATACGCAGTATTTT. Translated: CASSSPANTDTQYF.